This T cell receptor (beta chain) derives from a study of beta chain features in type 1 diabetes. CDR3 length: 14 amino acids. Germline V gene lookup returns CDR1 SGHDT and CDR2 YYEEEE. After removal of 5 bases from V and 1 base from J, the junction contained 5 bases not matched to a gene. Sequenced material consisted of expressed TCRB transcripts (all of the isolated RNA was reverse transcribed). The repertoire was sequenced with immunoSEQ multiplex PCR; TCRdb's copy has only in-frame clones and lacks some. The sample consists of around 430,000 clones, around 30% of them appearing once. This clonotype was sampled from a man between 18 and 29 years old in good health. The chain couples TRBV5-6 to TRBJ2-5; 7 bases match TRBD1. What was sequenced was naive CD4+ T cells from blood. The CDR3 DNA reads as TGTGCCAGCAGTTCCGCAGGGGGCCAAGAGACCCAGTACTTC. Amino acids: CASSSAGGQETQYF. Based on the CDR3 plus reference TRBV5-6 and TRBJ2-5, the full variable domain is DAGVTQSPTHLIKTRGQQVTLRCSPKSGHDTVSWYQQALGQGPQFIFQYYEEEERQRGNFPDRFSGHQFPNYSSELNVNALLLGDSALYLCASSSAGGQETQYFGPGTRLLVL.